The sequence of this T cell receptor (beta chain) was determined in a study of CD8 T cells in Susac syndrome. General observations from the study: The relatively small number of individuals in the TCR sequencing and HLA analysis was acknowledged by the study.

A quantity of about 0.45 to 1 ug RNA underwent reverse transcription using random hexamers. TCRdb independently ran MiXCR on the immunoSEQ multiplex PCR reads; one entry per CDR3 protein. The repertoire holds some 120,000 distinct CDR3 sequences, with 90% to 95% as singletons. The authors negatively isolated CD8+ and CD4+ T cells and FACS-enriched TEMRA cells. Germline-derived CDR1 and CDR2 are GTSNPN and SVGIG (reference sequence). The ends were cut back, 3 bases at V and 0 bases at J, with 12 bases in the middle. The length of the CDR3 is 15 residues. A remark on this clonotype: Its antigen is not identified.

Material: CD4+ T cells from PBMCs. This chain uses TRBV30 with TRBJ1-3; tentatively, D is TRBD1 (5 bases). The TCR sequence derives from a human donor in good health. Here the CDR3 DNA reads TGTGCCTGGAGGCCGGCAGGGACCTCTGGAAACACCATATATTTT. Its translation is CAWRPAGTSGNTIYF.